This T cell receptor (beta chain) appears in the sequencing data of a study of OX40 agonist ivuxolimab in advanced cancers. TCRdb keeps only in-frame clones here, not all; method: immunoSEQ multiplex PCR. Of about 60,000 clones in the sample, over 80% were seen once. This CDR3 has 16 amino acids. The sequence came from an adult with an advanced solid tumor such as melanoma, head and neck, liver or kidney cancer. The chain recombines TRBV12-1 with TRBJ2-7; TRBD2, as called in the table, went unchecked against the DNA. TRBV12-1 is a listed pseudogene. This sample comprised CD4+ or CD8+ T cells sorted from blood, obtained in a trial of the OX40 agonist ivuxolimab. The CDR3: CASSLRTSEHTYEQYF. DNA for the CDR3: TGTGCCAGCAGCTTGAGGACTAGCGAACACACCTACGAGCAGTACTTC.